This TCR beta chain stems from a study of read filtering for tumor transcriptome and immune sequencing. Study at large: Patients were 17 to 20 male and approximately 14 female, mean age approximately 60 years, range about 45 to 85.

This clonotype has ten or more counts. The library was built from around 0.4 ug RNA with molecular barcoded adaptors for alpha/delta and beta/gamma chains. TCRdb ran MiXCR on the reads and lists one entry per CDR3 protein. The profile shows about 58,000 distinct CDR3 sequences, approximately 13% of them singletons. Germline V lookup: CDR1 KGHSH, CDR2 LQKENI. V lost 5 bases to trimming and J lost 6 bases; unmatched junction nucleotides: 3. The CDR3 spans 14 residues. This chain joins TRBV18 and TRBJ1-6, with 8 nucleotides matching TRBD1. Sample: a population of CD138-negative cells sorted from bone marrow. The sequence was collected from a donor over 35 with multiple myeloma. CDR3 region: CASSGQGSNSPLHF. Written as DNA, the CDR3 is TGTGCCAGCTCAGGACAGGGAAGTAATTCACCCCTCCACTTT.